This T cell receptor (beta chain) was recovered during a study of blood T cell repertoires in COVID-19. Study overall: Sources were T cells, B-cell-depleted T cells, or PBMCs; the material itself was cDNA or gDNA.

The CDR3 is 14 residues long. Trimming removed 5 bases from V and 4 bases from J, with 14 bases in between. Germline loops: CDR1 SEHNR, CDR2 FQNEAQ (reference sequence). Seattle cases were enrolled at active infection and followed longitudinally. Per the original methods: Amplification from reference gene primers served as the basis for estimated nucleated cell counts. The assay was immunoSEQ multiplex PCR, and TCRdb's table has in-frame clones only and misses some. V, J and clone size reflect that table, while D and trimming were determined from the DNA. The sample has some 80,000 clones, about 78% seen once. This clone was recorded at least ten times.

This sequence was found in a man in his fifties or sixties with COVID-19, enrolled during active disease. V usage is TRBV7-9 and J usage is TRBJ1-2; D unresolved. The sequenced material came from peripheral blood. The DNA for the CDR3 is TGTGCCAGCAGCCCCCGGTCGGAGAGCTATGGCTACACCTTC. Translation gives CASSPRSESYGYTF.